This entry describes one T cell receptor (beta chain). Antigen unknown. The treatment was: roughly ten-day PBMC culture with coronavirus spike peptide pools or control peptides (ViraFEST assay). This sample is drawn from a study of vaccination and CD4 T cells after COVID-19. Turning to the study itself: Six men and four women formed the convalescents, two being Hispanic. Participants were administered two doses of either the BNT162b2 or the mRNA-1273 vaccine. Sampling post-COVID took place a median 101 days after diagnosis (range 35 to 161).

The assay that was used to sequence DNA from cultured CD4+ T cells was the Oncomine TCR Beta short-read assay. TCRdb re-analysed the PCR reads in MiXCR, keeping a single row per CDR3 protein. This table holds approximately 15,000 distinct CDR3 sequences, around 43% found once. Study conclusions and caveats: The study sampled relatively few convalescent patients and omitted early post-infection timepoints.

The CDR3 spans 15 residues. In germline, CDR1 is DFQATT, CDR2 SNEGSKA (reference sequence). With 2 bases removed from V and 4 bases from J, the gap between germline ends came to 16 bases. The sequence came from a human donor who received a COVID-19 vaccine. The starting material was CD4+ T cells from blood, cultured in vitro, obtained before SARS-CoV-2 vaccination. The chain has TRBV20-1 and TRBJ2-3; D might be TRBD2 (7 bases). CDR3 region: CSARLLGGGADTQYF. In DNA form, the CDR3 reads TGCAGTGCTAGACTCCTTGGCGGGGGCGCAGATACGCAGTATTTT.